One sample yielded the 21 T cell receptor beta chains listed below, sequenced in a study of control samples from healthy donors and cancer patients. TCRdb's table, derived via immunoSEQ multiplex PCR, lists solely in-frame clones and lacks some. The profile shows roughly 100,000 clones, roughly 89% of them singletons. Specimen: PBMCs. Receptor source: a man in his sixties with lung cancer.

The CDR3 DNA reads TGTGCCACCAGCAGATACAATTCCGGGACAGGGGGCGACTACACCTTC. It codes for CATSRYNSGTGGDYTF. The rearrangement joins TRBV15 to TRBJ1-2, with TRBD1 matching 12 bases. The CDR3 has 16 residues. With V trimmed by 2 bases and J by 10 bases, 11 bases remained unmatched. Per germline, CDR1 LNHNV and CDR2 YYDKDF (reference sequence).

The chain joins TRBV7-3 to TRBJ2-3; TRBD2 matches at 9 bases. This CDR3 has 16 residues. The germline CDR1 and CDR2 sequences are SGHTA and FQGTGA. Germline trimming cut 1 base from V and 6 bases from J; bases unmatched to any gene: 8. The CDR3 loop reads CASSLRTAGGRDTQYF. CDR3 DNA: TGTGCCAGCAGCTTAAGAACAGCGGGGGGCAGGGATACGCAGTATTTT.

V is TRBV5-1 and J is TRBJ2-5, with 9 bases that match TRBD2. CDR3 length: 16 residues. The J segment lost 4 bases and the V segment lost 2 bases, leaving 9 bases of the junction unmatched. The germline V gene has CDR1 SGHRS and CDR2 YFSETQ. The CDR3 nucleotides read TGCGCCAGCAGCTTCGTCGCTAGCGGGGCAGGAGAGACCCAGTACTTC. The encoded protein is CASSFVASGAGETQYF.

V and J are TRBV9 and TRBJ1-3, with D perhaps TRBD1 (5 bases). Germline loops: CDR1 SGDLS, CDR2 YYNGEE. Trimming removed 3 bases at V and 0 bases at J, with 22 bases between. This CDR3 is built from 19 residues. CDR3 nucleotides: TGTGCCAGCAGCGGCCCTAAACCGGGACGCCATTCCTCTGGAAACACCATATATTTT. Translation: CASSGPKPGRHSSGNTIYF.

V is TRBV18 and J is TRBJ2-7; no reliable D call. The CDR3 is made up of 11 amino acids. Looked up from germline, CDR1 is KGHSH and CDR2 is LQKENI. Trimming pared 5 bases from V and 4 bases from J, leaving 6 bases between. CDR3 loop: CASSEAYEQYF. The CDR3 nucleotides read TGTGCCAGCTCAGAGGCTTACGAGCAGTACTTC.

J is TRBJ2-1 and V is TRBV9, with D tentatively TRBD1 (6 bases). Germline-derived CDR1 and CDR2 are SGDLS and YYNGEE. The germline V and J ends were trimmed by 7 bases and 3 bases, with 17 bases remaining between them. CDR3 length: 15 residues. CDR3 sequence: CASSLIGGGYNEQFF. CDR3 coding DNA: TGTGCCAGCTCCCTTATTGGGGGCGGCTACAATGAGCAGTTCTTC. The variable domain in full, with the rest retrieved from reference TRBV9 and TRBJ2-1, is DSGVTQTPKHLITATGQRVTLRCSPRSGDLSVYWYQQSLDQGLQFLIQYYNGEERAKGNILERFSAQQFPDLHSELNLSSLELGDSALYFCASSLIGGGYNEQFFGPGTRLTVL.

The V gene is TRBV5-1, the J gene TRBJ1-4; 8 bases fit TRBD1. Germline CDR1 SGHRS, CDR2 YFSETQ. The length of the CDR3 is 19 residues. J gave up 5 bases and V 0 bases, and 15 bases lay outside the gene matches. CDR3 residues: CASSLAPSGTGAENEKLFF. The CDR3 DNA follows: TGCGCCAGCAGCTTGGCCCCGTCGGGGACAGGCGCAGAAAATGAAAAACTGTTTTTT.

The chain has TRBV12-1 and TRBJ2-7; the table gives TRBD2 as D, unverified against the DNA. TRBV12-1 is a pseudogene. CDR3 length equals 14 residues. CDR3 coding DNA: TGTGCCAGCAGCTCCACCAGCGGGATTGGTGAGCAGTACGTC. This translates into CASSSTSGIGEQYV.

CDR3 sequence reads: CASSTGGLSGNTIYF. In DNA form, the CDR3 reads TGCGCCAGCAGCACAGGGGGGCTATCTGGAAACACCATATATTTT. The rearrangement links TRBV10-2 to TRBJ1-3; TRBD1 aligns across 8 bases. The V segment lost 6 bases and the J segment 1 base; nucleotides outside the gene matches: 5. Germline V gene data show CDR1 as WSHSY and CDR2 as SAAADI. The CDR3 runs 15 residues.

V usage is TRBV20-1 and J usage is TRBJ2-3; D may be TRBD2 (5 bases). Germline CDR1 and CDR2: DFQATT and SNEGSKA (reference sequence). V shed 3 bases and J shed 5 bases, with 18 bases lying between them. This CDR3 is 15 amino acids long. The CDR3 spells CSASSPELVKDTQYF. CDR3 DNA sequence: TGCAGTGCTAGTTCCCCGGAACTAGTCAAAGATACGCAGTATTTT.

The chain links TRBV6-4 to TRBJ2-3; possible D gene TRBD2, 6 bases. The CDR3 contains 14 residues. The germline V gene encodes CDR1 MRHNA and CDR2 SNTAGT. Trimming pared 4 bases from V and 5 bases from J, leaving 13 bases between. CDR3 DNA sequence: TGTGCCAGCAGTGCCGGGACTGCCGAAGATACGCAGTATTTT. It is translated as CASSAGTAEDTQYF.

This chain joins TRBV15 and TRBJ1-2; perhaps TRBD1 as D (5 bases). The V gene's germline CDR1 is LNHNV and CDR2 YYDKDF (reference sequence). V was pared by 0 bases and J by 4 bases, with 15 bases between. The CDR3 length is 16 residues. CDR3 region: CATSRDSSQGLYGYTF. The CDR3 coding sequence is TGTGCCACCAGCAGAGATTCCTCCCAGGGCCTCTATGGCTACACCTTC.

This clone appeared once. V usage is TRBV12-5 and J usage is TRBJ1-5; 10 bases are shared with TRBD1. CDR1 is LGHNT, CDR2 FRNRAP, per germline. This CDR3 spans 18 amino acids. Trimming took 5 bases from V and 5 from J; bases not matched to a gene: 15. CDR3 nucleotide sequence: TGTGCTAGTGGTCCCACCCGAGATGGACAGGGGGTGCATCAGCCCCAGCATTTT. Translated: CASGPTRDGQGVHQPQHF. Combining the CDR3 with reference TRBV12-5 and TRBJ1-5 gives the whole variable domain DARVTQTPRHKVTEMGQEVTMRCQPILGHNTVFWYRQTMMQGLELLAYFRNRAPLDDSGMPKDRFSAEMPDATLATLKIQPSEPRDSAVYFCASGPTRDGQGVHQPQHFGDGTRLSIL.

This clone was seen ten or more times. Other DNA sequences of this sample code for an identical CDR3. J is TRBJ1-1 and V is TRBV30; D gene unclear. Germline values: CDR1 GTSNPN, CDR2 SVGIG (reference sequence). This CDR3 has 13 amino acids. V was clipped by 2 bases and J by 1 base, with 8 bases between them. CDR3 sequence reads: CAWSSGTNTEAFF. CDR3 DNA sequence: TGTGCCTGGAGTTCTGGCACGAACACTGAAGCTTTCTTT.

The genes are TRBV30 and TRBJ2-7, with no clear D. CDR1 and CDR2 (germline): GTSNPN, SVGIG (reference sequence). This CDR3 has 13 residues. Trimming took 1 base from V and 6 from J, leaving 13 bases between them. CDR3 protein: CAWSGTPFREQYF. CDR3 sequence (DNA): TGTGCCTGGAGTGGGACCCCCTTCCGCGAGCAGTACTTC. Based on the CDR3 plus reference TRBV30 and TRBJ2-7, the full variable domain is SQTIHQWPATLVQPVGSPLSLECTVEGTSNPNLYWYRQAAGRGLQLLFYSVGIGQISSEVPQNLSASRPQDRQFILSSKKLLLSDSGFYLCAWSGTPFREQYFGPGTRLTVT.

The rearrangement uses TRBV18 and TRBJ2-7; perhaps TRBD2 as D (5 bases). The CDR3 loop spans 13 amino acids. Germline-derived CDR1 and CDR2 are KGHSH and LQKENI. V lost 1 base, J lost 7 bases, and 11 bases lay in between. The CDR3 loop reads CASSPLGEGEQYV. CDR3 in DNA: TGTGCCAGCTCACCACTTGGAGAGGGAGAGCAGTACGTC.

This rearrangement joins TRBV7-3 to TRBJ2-6; no definite D call. Germline CDR1 is SGHTA and CDR2 is FQGTGA. The CDR3 is made up of 17 amino acids. V lost 1 base and J lost 0, with 10 bases in between. The CDR3 DNA is TGTGCCAGCAGCTTAAACCCTCCTGGCTCTGGGGCCAACGTCCTGACTTTC. It specifies CASSLNPPGSGANVLTF. The variable domain in full, completed from reference TRBV7-3 and TRBJ2-6, reads GAGVSQTPSNKVTEKGKYVELRCDPISGHTALYWYRQSLGQGPEFLIYFQGTGAADDSGLPNDRFFAVRPEGSVSTLKIQRTERGDSAVYLCASSLNPPGSGANVLTFGAGSRLTVL.

CDR3 DNA: TGCGCCAGCAGCTTGGGTACAGGGTCAGGGGAGACCCAGTACTTC. Protein sequence: CASSLGTGSGETQYF. The chain couples TRBV5-1 to TRBJ2-5, with a tentative D call TRBD1 (6 bases). V lost 0 bases and J 5 bases, leaving 14 bases between the germline ends. The CDR3 has 15 residues. Germline CDR1 reads SGHRS; CDR2 reads YFSETQ.

This chain joins TRBV20-1 and TRBJ1-5; D is unclear. CDR1 is DFQATT and CDR2 is SNEGSKA in the germline V gene (reference sequence). With 3 bases removed from V and 6 bases from J, the gap between germline ends came to 15 bases. The CDR3 runs to 14 residues. The CDR3 DNA reads TGCAGTGCTAGTGACACCGTGAACGTTCAGCCCCAGCATTTT. Amino acid sequence: CSASDTVNVQPQHF.

The chain carries TRBV19 and TRBJ1-2; maybe TRBD1 (5 bases). Between the trimmed V and J ends, which lost 1 base and 4 bases, there was a span of 10 bases. CDR3 length equals 14 residues. Germline lookup yields CDR1 LNHDA and CDR2 SQIVND (reference sequence). In DNA form, the CDR3 reads TGTGCCAGTAGTATAGGCGGGGGTGGCTATGGCTACACCTTC. Translating gives CASSIGGGGYGYTF.

The rearrangement uses TRBV5-6 and TRBJ2-6, with D possibly being TRBD2 (6 bases). CDR3 size: 15 residues. V was trimmed by 4 bases and J by 2 bases, leaving 10 bases between them. CDR1 and CDR2 from the germline V gene are SGHDT and YYEEEE. CDR3 nucleotides: TGTGCCAGCAGCCCCAGGGAGGCTGGGGCCAACGTCCTGACTTTC. Translated: CASSPREAGANVLTF.